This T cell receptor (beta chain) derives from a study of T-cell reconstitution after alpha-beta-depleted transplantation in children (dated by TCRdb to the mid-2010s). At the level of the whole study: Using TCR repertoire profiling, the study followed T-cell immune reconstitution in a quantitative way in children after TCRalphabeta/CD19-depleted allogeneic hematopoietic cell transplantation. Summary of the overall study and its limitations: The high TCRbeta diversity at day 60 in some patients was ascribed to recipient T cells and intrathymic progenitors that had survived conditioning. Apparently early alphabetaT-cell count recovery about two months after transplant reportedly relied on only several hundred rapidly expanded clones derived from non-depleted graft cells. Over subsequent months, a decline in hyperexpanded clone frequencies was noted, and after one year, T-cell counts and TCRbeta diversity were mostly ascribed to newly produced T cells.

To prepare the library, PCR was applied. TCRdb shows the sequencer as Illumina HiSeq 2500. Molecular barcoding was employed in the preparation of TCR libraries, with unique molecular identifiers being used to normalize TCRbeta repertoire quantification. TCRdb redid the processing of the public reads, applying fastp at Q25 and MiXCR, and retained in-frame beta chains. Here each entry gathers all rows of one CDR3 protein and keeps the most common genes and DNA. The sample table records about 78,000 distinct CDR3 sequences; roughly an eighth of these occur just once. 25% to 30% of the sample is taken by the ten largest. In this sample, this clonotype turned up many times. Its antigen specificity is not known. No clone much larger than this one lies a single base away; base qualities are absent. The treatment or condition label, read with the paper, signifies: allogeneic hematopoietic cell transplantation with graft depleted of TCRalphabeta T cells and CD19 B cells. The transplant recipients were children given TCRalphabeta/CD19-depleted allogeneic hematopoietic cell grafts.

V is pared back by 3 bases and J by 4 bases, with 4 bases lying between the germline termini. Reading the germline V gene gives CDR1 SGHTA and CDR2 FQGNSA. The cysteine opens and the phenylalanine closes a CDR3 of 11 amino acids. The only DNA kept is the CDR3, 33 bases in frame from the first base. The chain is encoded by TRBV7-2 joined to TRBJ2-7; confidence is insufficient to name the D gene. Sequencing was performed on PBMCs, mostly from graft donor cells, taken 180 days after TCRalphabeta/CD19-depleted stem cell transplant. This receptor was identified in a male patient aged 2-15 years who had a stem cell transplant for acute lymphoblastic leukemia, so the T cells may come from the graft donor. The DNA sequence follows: TGTGCCAGCAGCTTCAGGTACGAGCAGTACTTC. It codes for CASSFRYEQYF.